Listed here are 15 T cell receptor beta chains from one sample, sequenced in a study of cytomegalovirus exposure and HLA in healthy donors. PCR was performed using 60 Vbeta and 13 Jbeta primers. The repertoire was sequenced with immunoSEQ multiplex PCR; TCRdb's copy has only in-frame clones and lacks some. The sample shows roughly 80,000 clones, around three quarters of them seen only once. Sample: PBMCs. The receptors shown here come from a man aged 35 to 55 in good health and CMV-seronegative.

The chain uses TRBV5-1 and TRBJ1-2; the D gene is possibly TRBD1 (5 bases). CDR1 and CDR2 from the germline V gene are SGHRS and YFSETQ. V dropped 0 bases and J dropped 8 bases, with 11 bases sitting between them. CDR3 length: 13 amino acids. The CDR3 loop reads CASSLGQGEGYTF. The CDR3 DNA is TGCGCCAGCAGCTTGGGCCAGGGTGAGGGCTACACCTTC.

This clone was detected a few times. Here the CDR3 reads CASSQPLRLGGSMAEAFF. CDR3 bases: TGCGCCAGCAGCCAGCCACTACGCCTAGGGGGCTCTATGGCTGAAGCTTTCTTT. The rearrangement links TRBV4-1 to TRBJ1-1, with TRBD1 identical over 7 bases. The V segment lost 3 bases and the J segment 6 bases; nucleotides outside the gene matches: 19. This CDR3 comprises 18 residues. Germline CDR1 MGHRA, CDR2 YSYEKL.

The CDR3 nucleotides read TGTGCCAGCAGTCCTCTAGGGGGGGGGCGATACACAGATACGCAGTATTTT. Translating gives CASSPLGGGRYTDTQYF. The V gene is TRBV27, the J gene TRBJ2-3; D possibly corresponds to TRBD2 (7 bases). This CDR3 contains 17 residues. Trimming left V 5 bases short and J 2 bases short, with 20 bases between. Germline values: CDR1 MNHEY, CDR2 SMNVEV (reference sequence).

The chain links TRBV7-3 to TRBJ1-1; no reliable D call. Germline V gene sequence: CDR1 SGHTA, CDR2 FQGTGA. This CDR3 has 13 residues. V dropped 4 bases and J dropped 1 base, with 7 bases sitting between them. Here the CDR3 DNA reads TGTGCCAGCAGCTCGTTATCGAACACTGAAGCTTTCTTT. Translated: CASSSLSNTEAFF.

This clone was seen a few times. CDR3 sequence: CASSFGRGNTEAFF. As DNA, the CDR3 is TGTGCCAGCAGCTTCGGCAGGGGGAACACTGAAGCTTTCTTT. This chain connects TRBV11-1 to TRBJ1-1; maybe TRBD1 (6 bases). CDR3 size: 14 residues. V lost 3 bases to trimming and J lost 1 base, with 9 bases between them. Germline CDR1 SGHAT, CDR2 FQDESV (reference sequence).

The chain recombines TRBV19 with TRBJ2-2; TRBD1 matches 7 bases. The CDR3 length is 16 residues. The germline gives CDR1 LNHDA, CDR2 SQIVND (reference sequence). The ends lost 4 bases at V and 2 bases at J; junction bases unmatched: 7. The CDR3, as DNA: TGTGCCAGTAGTACGGGGTACAGGGGAAACACCGGGGAGCTGTTTTTT. Translation gives CASSTGYRGNTGELFF.

This sequence joins TRBV27 and TRBJ2-4, with TRBD2 matching 7 bases. The CDR3 length is 16 residues. The germline gives CDR1 MNHEY, CDR2 SMNVEV (reference sequence). With 6 bases clipped from V and 0 bases from J, the junction kept 8 bases outside the gene matches. The CDR3 sequence: CASSPRGGLAKNIQYF. CDR3 coding DNA: TGTGCCAGCAGCCCTCGCGGGGGTTTAGCCAAAAACATTCAGTACTTC.

The chain recombines TRBV10-3 with TRBJ1-1, with D unclear. This CDR3 has 15 amino acids. Trimming took 0 bases from V and 1 from J, leaving 9 bases between them. Germline V gene data show CDR1 as ENHRY and CDR2 as SYGVKD. In nucleotides, the CDR3 is TGTGCCATCAGTGAGTCTGGCGCAGGGAACACTGAAGCTTTCTTT. It translates to CAISESGAGNTEAFF.

This clone has more than one count but fewer than ten. The chain has TRBV5-6 and TRBJ1-6; 7 bases map to TRBD1. J lost 5 bases, V lost 5 bases, and 7 bases had no gene match. This CDR3 comprises 15 residues. CDR1 and CDR2 (germline): SGHDT, YYEEEE. As DNA, the CDR3 is TGTGCCAGCAGTTCCCGGGACAGCCATAATTCACCCCTCCACTTT. Translated, it gives CASSSRDSHNSPLHF.

The J gene is TRBJ2-5, the V gene TRBV9; D unclear. V was shortened by 0 bases and J by 1 base, with 13 bases between the two germline ends. Germline lookup yields CDR1 SGDLS and CDR2 YYNGEE. This CDR3 contains 16 residues. As DNA, the CDR3 is TGTGCCAGCAGCGTAGCTGCCCAGGCCGGCCAAGAGACCCAGTACTTC. Translated, it gives CASSVAAQAGQETQYF.

The V gene is TRBV28, the J gene TRBJ1-5; 10 nucleotides align to TRBD1. The trim removed 3 bases at V and 4 bases at J, leaving 6 bases unmatched. Germline V gene lookup returns CDR1 MDHEN and CDR2 SYDVKM. The CDR3 sequence is 16 residues long. CDR3 bases: TGTGCCAGCAGTTTGGCGGGGACAGGGGAAAATCAGCCCCAGCATTTT. Translation gives CASSLAGTGENQPQHF. Complete variable domain (other parts from reference TRBV28 and TRBJ1-5): DVKVTQSSRYLVKRTGEKVFLECVQDMDHENMFWYRQDPGLGLRLIYFSYDVKMKEKGDIPEGYSVSREKKERFSLILESASTNQTSMYLCASSLAGTGENQPQHFGDGTRLSIL.

The genes are TRBV27 and TRBJ1-1; a weak D match, TRBD1 (6 bases). This CDR3 comprises 15 residues. The ends were cut back, 2 bases at V and 5 bases at J, with 15 bases in the middle. From germline, CDR1 is MNHEY and CDR2 SMNVEV (reference sequence). The CDR3: CASSLPPPRGTEAFF. CDR3 nucleotide sequence: TGTGCCAGCAGTTTACCACCCCCGAGGGGGACTGAAGCTTTCTTT.

The chain couples TRBV19 to TRBJ2-6; 8 bases match TRBD1. The CDR3 spans 17 residues. The ends lost 7 bases at V and 4 bases at J; junction bases unmatched: 12. The germline V gene has CDR1 LNHDA and CDR2 SQIVND (reference sequence). The chain's CDR3 is CASTHRGALGGANVLTF. In DNA form, the CDR3 reads TGTGCCAGTACCCACAGGGGGGCCCTGGGGGGGGCCAACGTCCTGACTTTC.

The chain couples TRBV18 to TRBJ2-6; D gene uncertain. Germline loops: CDR1 KGHSH, CDR2 LQKENI. This CDR3 comprises 14 residues. Trimming cost V 3 bases and J 0 bases, with 3 bases left between them. The CDR3 region has the DNA TGTGCCAGCTCACCCCGCTCTGGGGCCAACGTCCTGACTTTC. It encodes CASSPRSGANVLTF. The full variable domain, with the rest looked up from reference TRBV18 and TRBJ2-6, is NAGVMQNPRHLVRRRGQEARLRCSPMKGHSHVYWYRQLPEEGLKFMVYLQKENIIDESGMPKERFSAEFPKEGPSILRIQQVVRGDSAAYFCASSPRSGANVLTFGAGSRLTVL.

V gene TRBV30 combines with J gene TRBJ2-5; 7 bases fit TRBD2. V trimming: 6 bases; J trimming: 5 bases; junction bases outside the gene matches: 15. The CDR3 is made up of 15 amino acids. The V gene's germline CDR1 is GTSNPN and CDR2 SVGIG (reference sequence). The CDR3 sequence is CACVSLWSGDETQYF. In nucleotides, the CDR3 is TGTGCCTGCGTAAGCCTGTGGAGCGGGGACGAGACCCAGTACTTC.